A selection of T cell receptor beta chains follows, all from one sample in a study of beta chain features in type 1 diabetes. Clones were sequenced by immunoSEQ multiplex PCR, and TCRdb holds only the in-frame ones, with some missing. In the table there are around 710,000 clones, roughly an eighth of which are singletons. The sample comprised naive CD4+ T cells from blood. The receptors originated from a man between 25 and 39 years old with type 1 diabetes. Both conserved end residues are part of each CDR3. The D gene is left open where the match is weak. Some rows mark clone size as missing; the rest say once, few, many or name a class of expanded clone.

>TRBJ2-1|-|few|TRBV5-1
CASSFTLENYNEQFF
TGCGCCAGCAGCTTTACCCTAGAAAACTACAATGAGCAGTTCTTC
>TRBJ2-3|-|-|TRBV19
CASNGQSPSDTQYF
TGTGCCAGTAACGGACAAAGCCCCTCAGATACGCAGTATTTT
>TRBJ1-6|TRBD1|-|TRBV4-2
CASSTPGTGGAGNSPLHF
TGTGCCAGCAGCACCCCCGGGACAGGGGGCGCCGGGAATTCACCCCTCCACTTT
>TRBJ1-5|TRBD1|-|TRBV6-5
CASSSGGQGGQPQHF
TGTGCCAGCAGTTCCGGGGGACAGGGAGGACAGCCCCAGCATTTT
>TRBJ1-2|TRBD1|few|TRBV7-9
CASSLAVTQGHGYTF
TGTGCCAGCAGCTTAGCTGTTACACAGGGGCATGGCTACACCTTC
>TRBJ2-7|TRBD2|-|TRBV28
CASSLGLAGVYEQYF
TGTGCCAGCAGTTTGGGACTAGCGGGCGTCTACGAGCAGTACTTC
>TRBJ2-7|-|few|TRBV7-2
CASSPEHSLGEVSYEQYF
TGTGCCAGCAGCCCGGAGCACTCCTTGGGGGAGGTGTCCTACGAGCAGTACTTC
>TRBJ2-2|-|-|TRBV7-2
CASSFSTNTGELFF
TGTGCCAGCAGCTTTAGCACAAACACCGGGGAGCTGTTTTTT
>TRBJ2-3|TRBD2|-|TRBV7-2
CASSLVGLAGTDTQYF
TGTGCCAGCAGCTTAGTTGGACTAGCGGGCACAGATACGCAGTATTTT
>TRBJ2-7|-|-|TRBV27
CASRLRDNSYEQYF
TGTGCCAGCAGACTCCGGGACAACTCCTACGAGCAGTACTTC
>TRBJ1-4|TRBD1|-|TRBV5-4
CASRRTGATNEKLFF
TGTGCCAGCAGGAGGACAGGGGCAACTAATGAAAAACTGTTTTTT
>TRBJ2-5|-|-|TRBV5-1
CASSLAGGQETQYF
TGCGCCAGCAGCTTGGCCGGGGGCCAAGAGACCCAGTACTTC
>TRBJ2-7|-|-|TRBV4-2
CASSHRVDEQYF
TGTGCCAGCAGCCACAGGGTGGACGAGCAGTACTTC
>TRBJ1-5|-|few|TRBV5-1
CASSASGDPNQPQHF
TGCGCCAGCAGCGCATCAGGGGACCCCAATCAGCCCCAGCATTTT
>TRBJ1-1|TRBD1|few|TRBV29-1
CSVCRDRGLRGNTEAFF
TGCAGCGTTTGTAGGGACAGGGGGCTTCGAGGGAACACTGAAGCTTTCTTT
>TRBJ2-7|-|-|TRBV7-2
CASSATARREQYF
TGTGCCAGCAGCGCCACGGCCCGCCGCGAGCAGTACTTC
>TRBJ2-7|TRBD1|few|TRBV18
CASSLGQGAYEQYF
TGTGCCAGCTCCTTGGGACAGGGGGCATACGAGCAGTACTTC
>TRBJ1-1|-|few|TRBV11-3
CASSLGDLQAFF
TGTGCCAGCAGCTTAGGGGATCTACAGGCTTTCTTT
>TRBJ2-5|-|few|TRBV2
CASKFSAGAREETQYF
TGTGCCAGCAAATTTTCTGCGGGGGCCCGGGAAGAGACCCAGTACTTC
>TRBJ2-3|-|-|TRBV7-3
CASSPGSSTDTQYF
TGTGCCAGCAGCCCGGGGTCTAGCACAGATACGCAGTATTTT
>TRBJ2-1|TRBD1|-|TRBV11-1
CASSLGDRGDEQFF
TGTGCCAGCAGCTTAGGGGACAGGGGCGATGAGCAGTTCTTC
>TRBJ2-3|-|-|TRBV2
CASTTRGPDTQYF
TGTGCCAGCACCACGCGGGGCCCCGATACGCAGTATTTT
>TRBJ2-5|TRBD2|few|TRBV6-6
CASSPGGFFQETQYF
TGTGCCAGCTCCCCGGGAGGATTCTTCCAAGAGACCCAGTACTTC
>TRBJ2-1|-|-|TRBV9
CASSVDPGEEMYNEQFF
TGTGCCAGCAGCGTAGACCCCGGGGAAGAGATGTACAATGAGCAGTTCTTC
>TRBJ2-3|-|-|TRBV7-2
CASSAQGGHNTDTQYF
TGTGCCAGCAGCGCCCAAGGGGGACACAACACAGATACGCAGTATTTT
>TRBJ2-7|-|few|TRBV6-5
CASSYSAVGGPYEQYF
TGTGCCAGCAGTTACTCAGCTGTGGGGGGACCCTACGAGCAGTACTTC
>TRBJ2-2|-|-|TRBV5-4
CASSLGLATGELFF
TGTGCCAGCAGCTTGGGCCTAGCCACCGGGGAGCTGTTTTTT
>TRBJ1-2|TRBD1|-|TRBV6-5
CASSYSGTGLGGYTF
TGTGCCAGCAGTTATTCCGGGACAGGGTTGGGTGGCTACACCTTC
>TRBJ2-4|-|-|TRBV28
CASSLTSKNIQYF
TGTGCCAGCAGTTTAACTAGCAAAAACATTCAGTACTTC
>TRBJ1-2|-|few|TRBV28
CASTATNSNYGYTF
TGTGCCAGCACAGCCACGAATTCTAACTATGGCTACACCTTC
>TRBJ1-2|TRBD1|few|TRBV5-6
CASSLLLPGQGHPRDGYTF
TGTGCCAGCAGCTTGCTTCTCCCGGGACAGGGACATCCTAGAGATGGCTACACCTTC
>TRBJ2-7|TRBD2|-|TRBV7-2
CASSLRGAYEQYF
TGTGCCAGCAGCTTACGGGGGGCCTACGAGCAGTACTTC
>TRBJ1-2|-|few|TRBV6-1
CASRPSTGWGYTF
TGTGCCAGCAGACCCAGTACAGGATGGGGCTACACCTTC
>TRBJ2-2|-|-|TRBV12-5
CASGFSATGELFF
TGTGCTAGTGGTTTTTCCGCCACCGGGGAGCTGTTTTTT
>TRBJ2-2|-|once|TRBV14
CASSPQFTGELFF
TGTGCCAGCAGCCCCCAATTTACCGGGGAGCTGTTTTTT
>TRBJ2-3|TRBD2|few|TRBV11-3
CASSSLAGGVTQYF
TGTGCCAGCAGCTCACTAGCGGGGGGAGTTACGCAGTATTTT
>TRBJ1-2|TRBD1|-|TRBV18
CASSYGTGNYGYTF
TGTGCCAGCTCATATGGGACAGGGAACTATGGCTACACCTTC
>TRBJ2-2|TRBD2|-|TRBV5-4
CASSLELAGATGELFF
TGTGCCAGCAGCTTGGAATTAGCGGGGGCCACCGGGGAGCTGTTTTTT
>TRBJ2-7|-|few|TRBV7-6
CASSLDPSSYEQYF
TGTGCCAGCAGCTTAGATCCGAGCTCCTACGAGCAGTACTTC
>TRBJ2-7|-|few|TRBV7-2
CASRFWQGQSEQYF
TGTGCCAGCAGGTTCTGGCAGGGACAAAGCGAGCAGTACTTC
>TRBJ1-5|-|-|TRBV18
CASSPPGTWSNQPQHF
TGTGCCAGCTCACCCCCCGGGACATGGAGCAATCAGCCCCAGCATTTT
>TRBJ2-3|-|-|TRBV4-3
CASSQAWTSTDTQYF
TGCGCCAGCAGCCAAGCATGGACCAGCACAGATACGCAGTATTTT
>TRBJ2-1|TRBD1|-|TRBV11-2
CASAMAWGQSTEQFF
TGTGCCAGCGCGATGGCCTGGGGACAGTCAACTGAGCAGTTCTTC
>TRBJ2-1|TRBD1|-|TRBV11-2
CASSLTPGQGPNEQFF
TGTGCCAGCAGCCTAACCCCGGGACAGGGCCCGAATGAGCAGTTCTTC
>TRBJ2-5|-|-|TRBV7-2
CASSPQRLWETQYF
TGTGCCAGCAGCCCCCAACGCCTCTGGGAGACCCAGTACTTC
>TRBJ2-5|-|-|TRBV7-2
CASSLVGGATETQYF
TGTGCCAGCAGCTTAGTAGGGGGGGCCACAGAGACCCAGTACTTC
>TRBJ2-1|-|few|TRBV6-1
CASSEGSRFDEQFF
TGTGCCAGCAGTGAAGGATCGCGGTTCGATGAGCAGTTCTTC
>TRBJ1-1|TRBD1|few|TRBV6-5
CASTPRQGSKFEAFF
TGTGCCAGCACCCCTCGACAGGGGTCGAAATTTGAAGCTTTCTTT
>TRBJ1-5|-|-|TRBV25-1
CASSEMGDQPQHF
TGTGCCAGCAGTGAAATGGGCGATCAGCCCCAGCATTTT
>TRBJ1-2|TRBD1|-|TRBV23-1
CASSQSSRDSNDYGYTF
TGCGCCAGCAGTCAATCTTCCCGGGACAGTAATGACTATGGCTACACCTTC
>TRBJ1-6|-|-|TRBV2
CASTQGVYNSPLHF
TGTGCCAGCACACAGGGAGTCTATAATTCACCCCTCCACTTT
>TRBJ1-6|TRBD1|few|TRBV18
CASSPEGQASSYNSPLHF
TGTGCCAGCTCACCAGAAGGACAGGCGAGCTCCTATAATTCACCCCTCCACTTT
>TRBJ2-2|TRBD2|-|TRBV7-2
CASSFSGGAGELFF
TGTGCCAGCAGCTTTAGCGGGGGTGCCGGGGAGCTGTTTTTT
>TRBJ1-6|-|-|TRBV28
CASKDTYNSPLHF
TGTGCCAGCAAGGACACCTATAATTCACCCCTCCACTTT
>TRBJ2-5|-|few|TRBV4-3
CASSPGLQETQYF
TGCGCCAGCAGCCCAGGACTGCAAGAGACCCAGTACTTC
>TRBJ1-5|-|few|TRBV6-5
CASRRDGVSNQPQHF
TGTGCCAGCAGGCGCGACGGGGTGAGCAATCAGCCCCAGCATTTT
>TRBJ2-1|TRBD1|few|TRBV7-2
CASSLAAGGSYNEQFF
TGTGCCAGCAGCTTAGCAGCAGGGGGCTCCTACAATGAGCAGTTCTTC
>TRBJ1-1|-|-|TRBV12-5
CASGLGWTEAFF
TGTGCTAGTGGTTTGGGGTGGACTGAAGCTTTCTTT
>TRBJ2-6|-|-|TRBV9
CASSAPGAGANVLTF
TGTGCCAGCAGCGCCCCCGGCGCTGGGGCCAACGTCCTGACTTTC
>TRBJ2-1|TRBD2|few|TRBV29-1
CSVEILAGSSYNEQFF
TGCAGCGTTGAAATCCTAGCGGGGAGCTCCTACAATGAGCAGTTCTTC